What follows is one T cell receptor (beta chain) and its context. These data are taken from a study of CD8+CD57+ T cells in acquired aplastic anemia. Background on the study: Average DNA yield from sorted CD4+ and CD8+ cells was approximately 3 ug.

Genomic DNA templated the TCR beta VDJ and CDR3 profiling. TCRdb itself ran the reads through MiXCR, one entry per CDR3 protein. The sample contains about 190,000 distinct CDR3 sequences, 64% of which appear only once. The length of the CDR3 is 14 residues. CDR1 is LGHNA, CDR2 YNFKEQ, per germline. J gave up 3 bases and V 1 base, and 1 base lay outside the gene matches. Sequencing used sorted CD4+, CD8+, or CD8+CD57+ T cells (not recorded which) from PBMCs. The sequence was obtained from a human donor with severe aplastic anemia or a healthy control (not recorded which). J is TRBJ2-7 and V is TRBV4-2, with 9 bases lining up with TRBD1. CDR3 nucleotides: TGTGCCAGCAGCCAAGCGGACAGGGGCTACGAGCAGTACTTC. Its protein is CASSQADRGYEQYF.